A selection of T cell receptor beta chains follows, all from one sample in a study of blood T cells in healthy people across ages. TCRdb re-derived calls from the 5' RACE reads in MiXCR, one entry per CDR3 protein. The data contain some 1 million distinct CDR3 sequences, around 43% of them singletons. The material sequenced was blood. Every receptor here comes from a woman aged 60-75 years in good health. Each CDR3 is given with its conserved first and last residue. The order of the fields is D gene, J gene, V gene, clone size, CDR3 DNA, CDR3 protein. The D gene is left open where the match is weak. Expanded clones get a size class; other rows say once, few or many, or leave the size out.

d_gene: -; j_gene: TRBJ2-7; v_gene: TRBV20-1; abundance: -; CDR3nt: TGCAGTGCTAGATACCGGGCTGCAGGGATGGGGTACGAGCAGTACTTC; CDR3aa: CSARYRAAGMGYEQYF
d_gene: -; j_gene: TRBJ2-1; v_gene: TRBV5-1; abundance: few; CDR3nt: TGCGCCAGCGGCATCGCTGGATCCTACAATGAGCAGTTCTTC; CDR3aa: CASGIAGSYNEQFF
d_gene: TRBD1; j_gene: TRBJ1-2; v_gene: TRBV6-5; abundance: -; CDR3nt: TGTGCCAGCAGTTACGGACAGGACGTTGGCTACACCTTC; CDR3aa: CASSYGQDVGYTF
d_gene: -; j_gene: TRBJ1-2; v_gene: TRBV3-1; abundance: -; CDR3nt: TGTGCCAGCAGCCAGCGGGGCTATGGCTACACCTTC; CDR3aa: CASSQRGYGYTF
d_gene: TRBD1; j_gene: TRBJ2-7; v_gene: TRBV5-6; abundance: -; CDR3nt: TGTGCCAGCAGCACCTGGGACAGGACCTACGAGCAGTACTTC; CDR3aa: CASSTWDRTYEQYF
d_gene: TRBD1; j_gene: TRBJ1-6; v_gene: TRBV6-5; abundance: few; CDR3nt: TGTGCCACACAACAGGGGTTGTCTTCACCCCTCCACTTT; CDR3aa: CATQQGLSSPLHF
d_gene: -; j_gene: TRBJ1-2; v_gene: TRBV29-1; abundance: -; CDR3nt: TGCAGCGCCGAGGGGGGGGCCAACAACTATGGCTACACCTTC; CDR3aa: CSAEGGANNYGYTF
d_gene: TRBD2; j_gene: TRBJ2-1; v_gene: TRBV3-1; abundance: few; CDR3nt: TGTGCCAGCAGCCAACCTACTAGCGGGAGAAATGAGCAGTTCTTC; CDR3aa: CASSQPTSGRNEQFF
d_gene: TRBD2; j_gene: TRBJ2-3; v_gene: TRBV5-1; abundance: -; CDR3nt: TGCGCCAGCCGGACTAGCGGGAAGAGCACAGATACGCAGTATTTT; CDR3aa: CASRTSGKSTDTQYF
d_gene: TRBD2; j_gene: TRBJ2-1; v_gene: TRBV2; abundance: -; CDR3nt: TGTGCCAGCAGGAAGACTAGCGGGGAGCAGTTCTTC; CDR3aa: CASRKTSGEQFF
d_gene: -; j_gene: TRBJ2-1; v_gene: TRBV3-1; abundance: -; CDR3nt: TGTGCCAGCAGCCAAAGAGGGGTCTATTACAGTGAGCAGTTCTTC; CDR3aa: CASSQRGVYYSEQFF
d_gene: TRBD1; j_gene: TRBJ2-1; v_gene: TRBV2; abundance: -; CDR3nt: TGTGCCAGCAGTCCCCGGACAGGGGCAGCGTATGAGCAGTTCTTC; CDR3aa: CASSPRTGAAYEQFF
d_gene: TRBD1; j_gene: TRBJ2-1; v_gene: TRBV24-1; abundance: once; CDR3nt: TGTGCCACCAGTGATACCGGGACAGGGATCAATGGGCAGTTCTTC; CDR3aa: CATSDTGTGINGQFF
d_gene: -; j_gene: TRBJ2-7; v_gene: TRBV6-6; abundance: -; CDR3nt: TGTGCCAGCAGTCCGATCGGGGGGCAAGTCAGGTACGAGCAGTACTTC; CDR3aa: CASSPIGGQVRYEQYF
d_gene: TRBD1; j_gene: TRBJ2-3; v_gene: TRBV24-1; abundance: -; CDR3nt: TGTGCCACCAGTGAGTTTCCCGGGACAGGGGGCGAAGAGACGCAGTATTTT; CDR3aa: CATSEFPGTGGEETQYF
d_gene: TRBD2; j_gene: TRBJ2-3; v_gene: TRBV9; abundance: -; CDR3nt: TGTGCCAGCAGCGCGACTAGCGGACCCCCGGGGTCGCAGTATTTT; CDR3aa: CASSATSGPPGSQYF
d_gene: -; j_gene: TRBJ2-7; v_gene: TRBV29-1; abundance: -; CDR3nt: TGCAGCGTTAACCACCGAGGGGAAGTTGGAGAGCAGTACTTC; CDR3aa: CSVNHRGEVGEQYF
d_gene: -; j_gene: TRBJ2-4; v_gene: TRBV20-1; abundance: -; CDR3nt: TGCAGTGCTAGAGAGACAGTTCTAGCCAAAAACATTCAGTACTTC; CDR3aa: CSARETVLAKNIQYF
d_gene: TRBD1; j_gene: TRBJ2-7; v_gene: TRBV14; abundance: few; CDR3nt: TGTGCCAGCAGCCCCCGGACAGGGCGGAACTACGAGCAGTACTTC; CDR3aa: CASSPRTGRNYEQYF
d_gene: -; j_gene: TRBJ1-6; v_gene: TRBV6-2/TRBV6-3; abundance: few; CDR3nt: TGTGCCAGCAGTTACGACGGGAATTCACCCCTCCACTTT; CDR3aa: CASSYDGNSPLHF
d_gene: TRBD1; j_gene: TRBJ1-1; v_gene: TRBV10-3; abundance: -; CDR3nt: TGTGCCATCGGGGGACAGGGAGGCACTGAAGCTTTCTTT; CDR3aa: CAIGGQGGTEAFF
d_gene: TRBD2; j_gene: TRBJ2-5; v_gene: TRBV25-1; abundance: -; CDR3nt: TGTGCCAGCAGTGAATCCATGATCGGGGAGGGGAGAAGCGGCCAAGAGACCCAGTACTTC; CDR3aa: CASSESMIGEGRSGQETQYF
d_gene: TRBD1; j_gene: TRBJ2-1; v_gene: TRBV7-3; abundance: few; CDR3nt: TGTGCCAGCAGCTTATTGGGGACAGGGGTGGACAATGAGCAGTTCTTC; CDR3aa: CASSLLGTGVDNEQFF
d_gene: -; j_gene: TRBJ2-3; v_gene: TRBV12-3/TRBV12-4; abundance: -; CDR3nt: TGTGCCACCACCCAGTCGGGGAGATCAGTGGCAGATACGCAGTATTTT; CDR3aa: CATTQSGRSVADTQYF
d_gene: TRBD2; j_gene: TRBJ2-7; v_gene: TRBV27; abundance: -; CDR3nt: TGTGCCGGCAGTTCTCCGGGGGCGGGAGGGGCATACAATGAGCAGTACTTC; CDR3aa: CAGSSPGAGGAYNEQYF
d_gene: TRBD1; j_gene: TRBJ2-3; v_gene: TRBV5-1; abundance: few; CDR3nt: TGCGCCAGCAGCAGACGGACAGGATTATTGGATACGCAGTATTTT; CDR3aa: CASSRRTGLLDTQYF
d_gene: TRBD1; j_gene: TRBJ2-5; v_gene: TRBV5-6; abundance: -; CDR3nt: TGTGCCAGCAGCGTCATGCGACAGGGAGAGACCCAGTACTTC; CDR3aa: CASSVMRQGETQYF
d_gene: TRBD1; j_gene: TRBJ2-7; v_gene: TRBV12-3/TRBV12-4; abundance: few; CDR3nt: TGTGCCAGCAGTACCGAAGGGACAGGGCCCCGCTACGAGCAGTACTTC; CDR3aa: CASSTEGTGPRYEQYF
d_gene: -; j_gene: TRBJ2-1; v_gene: TRBV6-5; abundance: -; CDR3nt: TGTGCCAGCAGGACCCCCTACGGGGCTCTCAATGAGCAGTTCTTC; CDR3aa: CASRTPYGALNEQFF
d_gene: TRBD1; j_gene: TRBJ2-3; v_gene: TRBV20-1; abundance: -; CDR3nt: TGCAGTGCTAGAGTGGACAGGGGAACAGATACGCAGTATTTT; CDR3aa: CSARVDRGTDTQYF
d_gene: -; j_gene: TRBJ2-1; v_gene: TRBV27; abundance: -; CDR3nt: TGTGCCAGCAGTTACGTATCCGCAGGGGTAAGGTCCTACAATGAGCAGTTCTTC; CDR3aa: CASSYVSAGVRSYNEQFF
d_gene: -; j_gene: TRBJ2-5; v_gene: TRBV2; abundance: -; CDR3nt: TGTGCCAGCAGGGGGGGACTCCCAGGGGAGACCCAGTACTTC; CDR3aa: CASRGGLPGETQYF
d_gene: -; j_gene: TRBJ2-1; v_gene: TRBV24-1; abundance: few; CDR3nt: TGTGCCACCAGTGATTTTAAGGGTAGACAGTTCTTC; CDR3aa: CATSDFKGRQFF
d_gene: TRBD1; j_gene: TRBJ2-1; v_gene: TRBV29-1; abundance: -; CDR3nt: TGCAGCGCTGACTACAGGGGCTCCTACAATGAGCAGTTCTTC; CDR3aa: CSADYRGSYNEQFF
d_gene: -; j_gene: TRBJ2-7; v_gene: TRBV20-1; abundance: many; CDR3nt: TGCAGTGCTAGGCTTGAGACCCCGGGCTACGAGCAGTACTTC; CDR3aa: CSARLETPGYEQYF
d_gene: -; j_gene: TRBJ2-5; v_gene: TRBV3-1; abundance: -; CDR3nt: TGTGCCAGCAGCCAAGACGGAGGTAGGCCGTGGGAGACCCAGTACTTC; CDR3aa: CASSQDGGRPWETQYF
d_gene: -; j_gene: TRBJ2-5; v_gene: TRBV3-1; abundance: -; CDR3nt: TGTGCCAGCAGCCAAGTTCCACGAGCCCAGTACTTC; CDR3aa: CASSQVPRAQYF
d_gene: -; j_gene: TRBJ2-1; v_gene: TRBV7-2; abundance: few; CDR3nt: TGTGCCAGCAGCTTAGAGGAGGGGTCCCAAGAATGGGCCTACAATGAGCAGTTCTTC; CDR3aa: CASSLEEGSQEWAYNEQFF
d_gene: -; j_gene: TRBJ2-3; v_gene: TRBV6-5; abundance: -; CDR3nt: TGTGCCAGCAGCCTTTTGATACTAACCAGCGGGGATACGCAGTATTTT; CDR3aa: CASSLLILTSGDTQYF
d_gene: TRBD2; j_gene: TRBJ2-7; v_gene: TRBV11-2; abundance: -; CDR3nt: TGTGCCAGCAGCTTGTCGCCTAGCGGGAGGGTCTACGAGCAGTACTTC; CDR3aa: CASSLSPSGRVYEQYF
d_gene: -; j_gene: TRBJ2-1; v_gene: TRBV4-1; abundance: few; CDR3nt: TGCGCCAGCAGCCCGCTAGGAAGAAATGAGCAGTTCTTC; CDR3aa: CASSPLGRNEQFF
d_gene: -; j_gene: TRBJ2-1; v_gene: TRBV20-1; abundance: -; CDR3nt: TGCAGTGCTAGAAGTGCCCTAGGCAAGAATGAGCAGTTCTTC; CDR3aa: CSARSALGKNEQFF
d_gene: -; j_gene: TRBJ2-1; v_gene: TRBV27; abundance: -; CDR3nt: TGTGCCAGCAGCACGAACCTTAATGAGCAGTTCTTC; CDR3aa: CASSTNLNEQFF
d_gene: -; j_gene: TRBJ1-2; v_gene: TRBV24-1; abundance: -; CDR3nt: TGTGCCACCAGTGATTTTTCAGGGAACTATGGCTACACCTTC; CDR3aa: CATSDFSGNYGYTF
d_gene: TRBD1; j_gene: TRBJ2-7; v_gene: TRBV20-1; abundance: -; CDR3nt: TGCAGTGCTCCCCGGGGGGGACAGGGGGCGCAGGTCAAGTACTTC; CDR3aa: CSAPRGGQGAQVKYF
d_gene: -; j_gene: TRBJ2-1; v_gene: TRBV29-1; abundance: few; CDR3nt: TGCAGCGTTGAGGGACACCTCTACAATGAGCAGTTCTTC; CDR3aa: CSVEGHLYNEQFF
d_gene: -; j_gene: TRBJ2-7; v_gene: TRBV20-1; abundance: -; CDR3nt: TGCAGTGCTAGTGGGCTGGAAATGGACTGGGAGCAGTACTTC; CDR3aa: CSASGLEMDWEQYF
d_gene: TRBD1; j_gene: TRBJ1-2; v_gene: TRBV12-3/TRBV12-4; abundance: -; CDR3nt: TGTGCCAGCAGTCCGTGGGACAGGGTGGGCTATGGCTACACCTTC; CDR3aa: CASSPWDRVGYGYTF
d_gene: -; j_gene: TRBJ2-7; v_gene: TRBV30; abundance: -; CDR3nt: TGTGCCTGGAGTGTGGGAATTTTAACAGGCGAGCAGTACTTC; CDR3aa: CAWSVGILTGEQYF